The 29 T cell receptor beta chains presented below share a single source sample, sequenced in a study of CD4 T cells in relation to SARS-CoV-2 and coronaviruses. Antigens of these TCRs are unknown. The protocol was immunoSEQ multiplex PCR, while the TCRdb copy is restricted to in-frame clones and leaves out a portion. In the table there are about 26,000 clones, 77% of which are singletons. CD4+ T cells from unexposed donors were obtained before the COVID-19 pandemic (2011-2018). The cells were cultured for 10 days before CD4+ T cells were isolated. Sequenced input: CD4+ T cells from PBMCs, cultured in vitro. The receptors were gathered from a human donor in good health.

CDR3 loop: CASSSDSLNEKLFF. The CDR3, as DNA: TGTGCCAGCAGCTCGGACAGTCTTAATGAAAAACTGTTTTTT. The rearrangement links TRBV6-2 or TRBV6-3 to TRBJ1-4, with D tentatively TRBD1 (6 bases). Trimming took 6 bases from V and 4 from J, leaving 12 bases between them. Germline loops: CDR1 MNHEY, CDR2 SVGEGT. This CDR3 region has 14 residues.

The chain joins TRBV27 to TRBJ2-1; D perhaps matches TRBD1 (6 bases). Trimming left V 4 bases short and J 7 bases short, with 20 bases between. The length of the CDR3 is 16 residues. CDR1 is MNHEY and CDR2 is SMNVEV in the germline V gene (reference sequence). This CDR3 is CASSYTLGQFKNEQFF. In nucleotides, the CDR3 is TGTGCCAGCAGTTACACCCTCGGACAGTTTAAAAATGAGCAGTTCTTC.

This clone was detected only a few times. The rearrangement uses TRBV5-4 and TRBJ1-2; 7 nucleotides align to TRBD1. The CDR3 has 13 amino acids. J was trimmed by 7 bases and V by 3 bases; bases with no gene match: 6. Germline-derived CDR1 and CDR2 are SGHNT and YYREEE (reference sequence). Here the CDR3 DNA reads TGTGCCAGCAGCTATATCGGACAGGCTGGCTACACCTTC. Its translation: CASSYIGQAGYTF.

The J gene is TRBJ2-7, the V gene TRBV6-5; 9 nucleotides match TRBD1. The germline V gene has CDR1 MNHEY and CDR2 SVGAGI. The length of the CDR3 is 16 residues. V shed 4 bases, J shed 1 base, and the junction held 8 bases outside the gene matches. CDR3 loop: CASSFSGGQGSYEQYF. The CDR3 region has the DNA TGTGCCAGCAGTTTCTCCGGGGGACAGGGATCCTACGAGCAGTACTTC.

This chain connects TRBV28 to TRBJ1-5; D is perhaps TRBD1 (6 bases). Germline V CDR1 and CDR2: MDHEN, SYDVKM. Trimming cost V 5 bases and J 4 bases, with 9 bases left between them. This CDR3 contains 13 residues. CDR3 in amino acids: CASSQGLNQPQHF. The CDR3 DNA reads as TGTGCCAGCAGTCAGGGGTTGAATCAGCCCCAGCATTTT.

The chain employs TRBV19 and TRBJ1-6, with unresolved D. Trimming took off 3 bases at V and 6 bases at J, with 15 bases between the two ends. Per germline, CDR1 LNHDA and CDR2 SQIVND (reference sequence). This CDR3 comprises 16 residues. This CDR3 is CASSMAVGPGNSPLHF. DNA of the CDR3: TGTGCCAGTAGTATGGCGGTGGGTCCGGGTAATTCACCCCTCCACTTT.

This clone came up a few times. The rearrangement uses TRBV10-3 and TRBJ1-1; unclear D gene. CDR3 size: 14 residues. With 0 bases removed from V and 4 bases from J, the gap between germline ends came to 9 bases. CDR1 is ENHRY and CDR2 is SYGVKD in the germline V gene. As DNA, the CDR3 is TGTGCCATCAGTGAGTCGGGCAGACGCACTGAAGCTTTCTTT. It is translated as CAISESGRRTEAFF.

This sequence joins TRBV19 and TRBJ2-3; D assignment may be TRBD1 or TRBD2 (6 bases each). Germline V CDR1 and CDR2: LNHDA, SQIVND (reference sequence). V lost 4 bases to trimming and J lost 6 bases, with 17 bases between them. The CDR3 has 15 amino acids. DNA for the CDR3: TGTGCCAGTAGTAGGGGGCTAGCGCAGCGGGATACGCAGTATTTT. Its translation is CASSRGLAQRDTQYF.

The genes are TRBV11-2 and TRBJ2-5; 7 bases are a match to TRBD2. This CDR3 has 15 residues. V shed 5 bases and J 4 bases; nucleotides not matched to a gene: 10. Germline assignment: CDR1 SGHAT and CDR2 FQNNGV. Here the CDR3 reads CASSLGGLAGETQYF. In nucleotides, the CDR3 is TGTGCCAGCAGCCTAGGAGGTTTAGCGGGAGAGACCCAGTACTTC.

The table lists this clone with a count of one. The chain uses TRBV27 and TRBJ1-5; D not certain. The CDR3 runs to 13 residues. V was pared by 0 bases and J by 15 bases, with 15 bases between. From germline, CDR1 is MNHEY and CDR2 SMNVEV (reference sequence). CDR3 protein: CASSLSPDSIVHF. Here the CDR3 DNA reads TGTGCCAGCAGTTTATCTCCCGATTCCATAGTGCATTTT.

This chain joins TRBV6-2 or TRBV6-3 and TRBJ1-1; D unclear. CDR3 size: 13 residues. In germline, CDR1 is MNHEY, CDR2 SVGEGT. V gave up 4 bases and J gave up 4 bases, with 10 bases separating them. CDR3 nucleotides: TGTGCCAGCAGTTTCGACATAAGCACTGAAGCTTTCTTT. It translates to CASSFDISTEAFF.

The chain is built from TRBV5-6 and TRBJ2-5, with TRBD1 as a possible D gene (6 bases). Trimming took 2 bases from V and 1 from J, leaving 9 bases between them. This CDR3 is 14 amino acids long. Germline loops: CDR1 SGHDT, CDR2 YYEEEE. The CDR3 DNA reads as TGTGCCAGCAGCTTCGGACAGCCCCAAGAGACCCAGTACTTC. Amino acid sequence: CASSFGQPQETQYF.

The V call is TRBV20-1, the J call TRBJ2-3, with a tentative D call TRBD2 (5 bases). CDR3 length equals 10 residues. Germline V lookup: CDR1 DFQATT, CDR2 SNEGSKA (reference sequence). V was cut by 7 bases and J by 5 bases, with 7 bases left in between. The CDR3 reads CSVREDTQYF. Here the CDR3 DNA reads TGCAGTGTCCGGGAAGATACGCAGTATTTT.

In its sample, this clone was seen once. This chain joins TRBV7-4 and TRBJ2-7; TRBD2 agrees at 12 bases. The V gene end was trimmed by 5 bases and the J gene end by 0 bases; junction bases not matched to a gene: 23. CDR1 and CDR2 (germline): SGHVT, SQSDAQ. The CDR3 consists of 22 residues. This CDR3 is CASSTQTRDASGRAESSYEQYF. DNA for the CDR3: TGTGCCAGCAGCACACAAACAAGGGATGCTAGCGGGAGGGCCGAGTCCTCCTACGAGCAGTACTTC.

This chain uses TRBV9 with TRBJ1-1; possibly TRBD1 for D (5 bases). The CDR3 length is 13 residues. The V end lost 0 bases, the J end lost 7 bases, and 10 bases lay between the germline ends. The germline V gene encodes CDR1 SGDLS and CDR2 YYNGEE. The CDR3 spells CASSVGVDSEAFF. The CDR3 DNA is TGTGCCAGCAGCGTAGGGGTCGACAGTGAAGCTTTCTTT.

In DNA form, the CDR3 reads TGTGCCAGCAGTCCGCTCTCTACGCACGGCTATGGCTACACCTTC. It codes for CASSPLSTHGYGYTF. The chain employs TRBV2 and TRBJ1-2, with D uncertain. In germline, CDR1 is SNHLY, CDR2 FYNNEI. Trimming removed 5 bases from V and 4 bases from J, with 17 bases in between. The CDR3 length is 15 residues.

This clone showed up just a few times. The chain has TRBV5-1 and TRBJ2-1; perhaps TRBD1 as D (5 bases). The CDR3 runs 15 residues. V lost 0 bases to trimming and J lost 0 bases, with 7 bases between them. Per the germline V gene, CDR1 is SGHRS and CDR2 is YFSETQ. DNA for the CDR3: TGCGCCAGCAGCTTGGTAGGGGACTCCTACAATGAGCAGTTCTTC. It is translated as CASSLVGDSYNEQFF.

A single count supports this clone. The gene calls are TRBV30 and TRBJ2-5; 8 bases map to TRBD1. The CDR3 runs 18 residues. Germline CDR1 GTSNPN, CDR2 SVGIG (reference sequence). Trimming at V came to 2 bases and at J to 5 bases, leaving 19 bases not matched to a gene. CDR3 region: CAWSWYATGDLRRETQYF. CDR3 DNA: TGTGCCTGGAGTTGGTACGCGACAGGGGATCTTCGCCGGGAGACCCAGTACTTC.

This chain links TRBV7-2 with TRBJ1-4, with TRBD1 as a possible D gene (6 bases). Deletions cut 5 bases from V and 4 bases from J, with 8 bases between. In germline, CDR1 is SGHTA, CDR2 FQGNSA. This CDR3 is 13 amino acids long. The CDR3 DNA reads TGTGCCAGCAGCAGAGGGGGTAATGAAAAACTGTTTTTT. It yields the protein CASSRGGNEKLFF.

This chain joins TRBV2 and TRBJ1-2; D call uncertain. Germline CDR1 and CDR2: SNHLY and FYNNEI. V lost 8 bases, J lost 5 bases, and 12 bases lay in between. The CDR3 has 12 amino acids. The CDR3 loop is CASALDSYGYTF. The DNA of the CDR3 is TGTGCCAGCGCCCTGGACTCTTATGGCTACACCTTC.

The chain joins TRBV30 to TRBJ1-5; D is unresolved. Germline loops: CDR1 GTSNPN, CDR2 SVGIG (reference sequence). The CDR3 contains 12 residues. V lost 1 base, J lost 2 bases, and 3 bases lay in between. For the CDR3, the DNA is TGTGCCTGGAGTGCGCGCAATCAGCCCCAGCATTTT. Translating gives CAWSARNQPQHF.

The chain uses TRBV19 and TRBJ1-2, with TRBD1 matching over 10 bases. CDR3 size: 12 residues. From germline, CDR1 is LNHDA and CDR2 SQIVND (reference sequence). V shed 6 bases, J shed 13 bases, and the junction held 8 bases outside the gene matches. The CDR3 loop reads CASSPGQGEATF. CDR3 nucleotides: TGTGCCAGTAGCCCCGGACAGGGGGAAGCCACCTTC. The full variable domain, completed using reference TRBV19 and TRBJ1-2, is DGGITQSPKYLFRKEGQNVTLSCEQNLNHDAMYWYRQDPGQGLRLIYYSQIVNDFQKGDIAEGYSVSREKKESFPLTVTSAQKNPTAFYLCASSPGQGEATFGSGTRLTVV.

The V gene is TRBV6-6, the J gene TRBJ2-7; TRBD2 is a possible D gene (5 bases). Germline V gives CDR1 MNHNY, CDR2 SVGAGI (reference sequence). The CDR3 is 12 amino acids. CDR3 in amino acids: CASSYSTGNLSV. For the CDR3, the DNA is TGTGCCAGCAGTTACTCTACGGGAAACCTCTCAGTC.

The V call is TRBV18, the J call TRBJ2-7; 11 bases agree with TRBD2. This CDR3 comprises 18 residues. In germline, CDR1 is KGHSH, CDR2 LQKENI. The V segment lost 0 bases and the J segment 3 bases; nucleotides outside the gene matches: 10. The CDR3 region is CASSPPGIAGGANYEQYF. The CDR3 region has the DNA TGTGCCAGCTCACCACCCGGTATAGCGGGAGGGGCAAACTACGAGCAGTACTTC.

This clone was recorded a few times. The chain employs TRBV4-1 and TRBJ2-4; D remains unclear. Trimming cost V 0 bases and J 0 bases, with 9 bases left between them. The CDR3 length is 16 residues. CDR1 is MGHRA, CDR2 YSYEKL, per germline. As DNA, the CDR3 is TGCGCCAGCAGCCAAGATGACTTCGTAGCCAAAAACATTCAGTACTTC. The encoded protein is CASSQDDFVAKNIQYF.

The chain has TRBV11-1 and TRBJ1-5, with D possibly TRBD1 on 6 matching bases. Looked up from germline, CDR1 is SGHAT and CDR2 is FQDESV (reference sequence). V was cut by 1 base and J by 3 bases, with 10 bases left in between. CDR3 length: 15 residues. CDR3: CASSLDKGVNQPQHF. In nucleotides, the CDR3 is TGTGCCAGCAGCTTAGATAAGGGGGTCAATCAGCCCCAGCATTTT.

The CDR3 sequence is CASNPGQGYNEQFF. CDR3 coding DNA: TGTGCCAGCAACCCGGGACAGGGCTACAATGAGCAGTTCTTC. The chain links TRBV7-8 to TRBJ2-1, with 9 bases aligning to TRBD1. V lost 7 bases and J lost 3; bases outside the gene matches: 4. Germline V CDR1 and CDR2: SGHVS, FQNEAQ. The CDR3 covers 14 residues.

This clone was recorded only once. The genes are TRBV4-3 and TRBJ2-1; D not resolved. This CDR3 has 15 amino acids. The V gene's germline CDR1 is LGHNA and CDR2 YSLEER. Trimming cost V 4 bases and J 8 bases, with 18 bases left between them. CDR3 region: CASSRSMVQGHEQFF. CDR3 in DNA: TGCGCCAGCAGCCGTAGTATGGTCCAAGGCCATGAGCAGTTCTTC.

CDR3 sequence (DNA): TGCGCCAGCAGCTTGCCGCCGGCGATTACCCAAGAGACCCAGTACTTC. Protein: CASSLPPAITQETQYF. The genes are TRBV5-1 and TRBJ2-5, with D unclear. The CDR3 loop spans 16 amino acids. CDR1 and CDR2 (germline): SGHRS, YFSETQ. Trimming removed 1 base at V and 1 base at J, with 14 bases between.